A selection of T cell receptor beta chains follows, all from one sample in a study of sequential checkpoint blockade in melanoma. TCRdb's table, derived via immunoSEQ multiplex PCR, lists solely in-frame clones and lacks some. The table has some 17,000 clones, under 80% seen once. Sample: CD8+ T cells sorted from blood (inferred from file names), taken from a patient given nivolumab and ipilimumab in sequence. The receptors stem from a human donor with melanoma. Both conserved end residues are trimmed from each CDR3.

v_call cdr3_length cdr3_aa
TRBV18 12 ASSPEVSTDTQY
TRBV27 15 ASRPQGASYSNQPQH
TRBV7-8 11 ASSPVWAYGYT
TRBV27 13 ASSPDSSSYNEQF
TRBV10-2 11 ASSGGVWQPQH
TRBV19 12 ASSELASRHEQY
TRBV19 11 ASSMGLSYEQY
TRBV4-3 14 ASSQDLVSGANVLT
TRBV11-2 14 ASSLEGLAGLETQY
TRBV12-5 12 ASGWDSNPYEQY
TRBV4-1 15 ASSQVDREELYTEAF
TRBV25-1 14 ASSDGQGRYNSPLH
TRBV4-2 15 ASSQDATGLSNQPQH
TRBV5-1 15 ASSLEPGASGANVLT
TRBV5-1 12 ASSETGGRDTQY
TRBV10-1 11 ASSDAGKDEQF
TRBV4-3 10 ASSQGGQEAF
TRBV27 10 ASGSSGGAQY
TRBV7-6 13 ASSLERGRANEQY
TRBV27 17 ASSSSQGGGGLGWNEQF
TRBV10-3 11 AITGTGDTEAF
TRBV7-3 12 ASRPQTYYNEQF
TRBV7-9 9 ASSLNSPLH
TRBV7-9 16 ASHVVAITSSSGNTIY
TRBV19 12 ASTTDRFPYGYT
TRBV9 13 ASSEGGTGGEKLF
TRBV11-2 13 ASSLVTGSTDTQY
TRBV6-6 13 ASSYSAGLYNEQF
TRBV7-2 13 ASSQSTGGTGELF
TRBV7-9 13 ASSLEDRPYNEQF
TRBV5-5 12 ASSLGPGGYEQY
TRBV7-6 12 ASSLGGLGETQY
TRBV4-3 14 ASSQVRGTPPNEQF
TRBV5-1 14 ASSSYRETNPYEQY
TRBV6-5 10 ASRMRGLEQY
TRBV4-1 14 ASSQGTSLFTDTQY
TRBV11-3 10 ASSLGETEAF
TRBV9 15 ASSVERSGHSGNTIY
TRBV6-5 13 ASSYREDSIYEQY
TRBV11-2 14 ASSSASGRAWNEQF